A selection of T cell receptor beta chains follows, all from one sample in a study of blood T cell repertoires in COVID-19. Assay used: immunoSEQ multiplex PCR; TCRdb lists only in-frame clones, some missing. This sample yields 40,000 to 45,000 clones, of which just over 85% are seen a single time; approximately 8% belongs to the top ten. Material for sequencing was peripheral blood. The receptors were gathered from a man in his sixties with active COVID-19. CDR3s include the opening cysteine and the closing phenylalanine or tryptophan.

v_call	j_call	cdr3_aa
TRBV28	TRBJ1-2	CASSFGRNGYTF
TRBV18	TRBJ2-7	CASSPPTSGLEQYF
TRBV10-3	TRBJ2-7	CATSGSPYEQYF
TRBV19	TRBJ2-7	CASSRGPQEGEQYF
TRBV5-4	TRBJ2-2	CASTRDREAGELFF
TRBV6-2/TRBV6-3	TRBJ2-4	CASSADSLLAKNIQYF
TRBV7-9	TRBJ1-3	CASSLGGGGNTIYF
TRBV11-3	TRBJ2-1	CASSLGEAGVTDEQFF
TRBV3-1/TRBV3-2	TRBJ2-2	CASSQAANEGAGELFF
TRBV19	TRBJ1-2	CASSIGTGYGYTF
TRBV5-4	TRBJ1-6	CASSLEPGANSPLHF
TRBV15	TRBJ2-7	CATSRDRTDYEQYF
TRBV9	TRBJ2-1	CASSVYRGFGNEQFF
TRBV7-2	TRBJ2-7	CASSLEFSYYEQYF
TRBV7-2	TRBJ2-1	CASSPPLQEQFF
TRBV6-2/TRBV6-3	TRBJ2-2	CASSSLGGTGELFF
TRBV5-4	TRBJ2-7	CASSFQDSPGEQYF
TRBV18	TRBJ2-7	CASSPGTSGDEQYF
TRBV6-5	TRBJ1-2	CASSQPGTGEYGYTF
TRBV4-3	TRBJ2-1	CASSQLTSGIGSYNEQFF
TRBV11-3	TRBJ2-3	CASSLGFAGGSTDTQYF
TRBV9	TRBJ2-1	CASSLRTDNEQFF
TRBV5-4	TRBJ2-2	CASSLVAGGPGTGELFF
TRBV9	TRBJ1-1	CASSKSGDTEAFF
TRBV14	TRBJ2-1	CASSPEGQGTYNEQFF
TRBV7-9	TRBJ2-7	CASSLALLAGVNQSYEQYF
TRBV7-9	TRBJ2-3	CASTTQATSTDTQYF
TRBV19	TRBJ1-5	CASSKGQGVNQPQHF
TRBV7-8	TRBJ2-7	CASSLGQGGSEQYF
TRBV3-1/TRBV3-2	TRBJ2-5	CASSGEGFGTQYF
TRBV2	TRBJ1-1	CASRSGQGGRPNTEAFF
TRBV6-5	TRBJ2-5	CASGTGTGVRETQYF
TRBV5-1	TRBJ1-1	CASSPVRLRRGVDLNMNTEAFF
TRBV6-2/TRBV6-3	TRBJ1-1	CASSPQGAIRSAFF
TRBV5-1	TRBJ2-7	CASSSQDRGPTGKYF
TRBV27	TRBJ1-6	CASRTGREDSPLHF
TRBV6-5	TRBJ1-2	CASRLGQTGGYTF
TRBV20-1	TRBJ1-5	CSASLYLGDSNQPQHF
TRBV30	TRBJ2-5	CAWRRSPQETQYF
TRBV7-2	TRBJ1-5	CASSYMTGVDQPQHF
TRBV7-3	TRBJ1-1	CASSQQINTEAFF
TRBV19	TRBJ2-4	CASRAPGGAGAKNIQYF
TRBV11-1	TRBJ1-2	CASSLTTGANYGYTF
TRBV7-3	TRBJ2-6	CASSLQGSGVLTF
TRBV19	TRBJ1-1	CASSPRRQGRNTEAFF
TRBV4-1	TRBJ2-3	CASSQDWGTATDTQYF
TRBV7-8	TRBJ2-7	CASSLVTSGIITYEQYF
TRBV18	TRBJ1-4	CASSPDRGGEKLFF
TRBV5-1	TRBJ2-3	CASSLDSGTTDTQYF
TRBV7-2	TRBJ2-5	CASSLSGRETQYF
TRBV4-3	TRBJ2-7	CASSQDFLPYYEQYF
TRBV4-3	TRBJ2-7	CASSQTSAGEQYF
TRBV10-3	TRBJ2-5	CAIRGDTGRETQYF